This T cell receptor (beta chain) is drawn from a study of identical twins. Points from the study as a whole: Models underestimated out-of-frame TCR alpha sharing in monozygotic twins. For out-of-frame beta sequences, excess twin sharing was weaker. The presence of invariant MAIT and iNKT cells could partly confound analyses of zero-insertion sequences.

TCRdb independently ran MiXCR on the 5' RACE reads; one entry per CDR3 protein. The sample comprises around 240,000 distinct CDR3 sequences, roughly 7% of which are singletons, and roughly 3.9% rests with the top ten. A remark on this clonotype: Its antigen is unidentified.

The trim removed 4 bases at V and 8 bases at J, leaving 8 bases unmatched. CDR1 and CDR2 (germline): MNHEY, SMNVEV (reference sequence). The CDR3 contains 15 residues. Another study also made use of these data, one on yellow fever vaccine responses in identical twins.

This clonotype was sampled from a woman under 30 in good health. The J gene is TRBJ2-1, the V gene TRBV27, with 10 nucleotides matching TRBD1. Sequenced sample: memory (CD45RO+) T cells sorted from blood. The CDR3 nucleotides read TGTGCCAGCAGTTCCTGGACAGGGGGGTTGGATGAGCAGTTCTTC. It encodes CASSSWTGGLDEQFF.